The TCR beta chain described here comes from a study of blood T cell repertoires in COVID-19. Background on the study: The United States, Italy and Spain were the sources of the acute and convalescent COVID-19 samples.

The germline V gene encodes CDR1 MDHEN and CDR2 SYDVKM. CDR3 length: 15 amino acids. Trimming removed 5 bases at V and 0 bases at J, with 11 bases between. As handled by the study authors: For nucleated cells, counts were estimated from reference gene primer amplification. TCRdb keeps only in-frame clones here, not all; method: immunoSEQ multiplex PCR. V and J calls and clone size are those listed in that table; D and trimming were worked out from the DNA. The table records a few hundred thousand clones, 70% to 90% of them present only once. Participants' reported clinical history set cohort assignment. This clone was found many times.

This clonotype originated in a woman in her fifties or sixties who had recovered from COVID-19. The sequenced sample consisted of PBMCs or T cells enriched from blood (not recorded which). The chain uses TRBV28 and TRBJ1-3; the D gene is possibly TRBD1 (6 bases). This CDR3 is CASSPGTNSGNTIYF. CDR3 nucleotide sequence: TGTGCCAGCAGTCCCGGGACAAACTCTGGAAACACCATATATTTT.